The following is a T cell receptor (beta chain) sequence with its context. This sample stems from a study of blood T cell repertoires in COVID-19. The table came from immunoSEQ multiplex PCR; TCRdb's copy has only in-frame clones and leaves some out. This sample has about 130,000 clones, with around 80% found just once. Germline V CDR1 and CDR2: SGHNT, YYREEE (reference sequence). The CDR3 consists of 15 residues. V trimming: 3 bases; J trimming: 0 bases; junction bases outside the gene matches: 5. The TCR was taken from a woman between 45 and 60 years old with acute or convalescent COVID-19. V usage is TRBV5-4 and J usage is TRBJ2-5; 7 bases line up with TRBD1. Sequenced sample: peripheral blood. The CDR3 reads CASSWTGQYQETQYF. Here the CDR3 DNA reads TGTGCCAGCAGCTGGACGGGACAGTACCAAGAGACCCAGTACTTC.